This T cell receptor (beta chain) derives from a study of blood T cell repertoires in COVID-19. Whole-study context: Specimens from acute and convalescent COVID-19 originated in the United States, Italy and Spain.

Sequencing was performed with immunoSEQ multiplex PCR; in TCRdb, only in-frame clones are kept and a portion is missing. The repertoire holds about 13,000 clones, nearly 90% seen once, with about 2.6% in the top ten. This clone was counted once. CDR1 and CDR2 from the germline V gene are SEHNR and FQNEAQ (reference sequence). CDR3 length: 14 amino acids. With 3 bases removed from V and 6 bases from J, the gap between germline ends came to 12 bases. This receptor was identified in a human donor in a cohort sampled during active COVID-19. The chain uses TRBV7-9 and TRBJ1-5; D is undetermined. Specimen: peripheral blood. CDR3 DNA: TGTGCCAGCAGCTTCGAAGGAGGAGGTCAGCCCCAGCATTTT. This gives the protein CASSFEGGGQPQHF. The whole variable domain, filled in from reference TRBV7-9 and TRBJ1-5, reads DTGVSQNPRHKITKRGQNVTFRCDPISEHNRLYWYRQTLGQGPEFLTYFQNEAQLEKSRLLSDRFSAERPKGSFSTLEIQRTEQGDSAMYLCASSFEGGGQPQHFGDGTRLSIL.